Listed below are T cell receptor beta chains from one sample, sequenced in a study of CD8+CD57+ T cells in acquired aplastic anemia. From the reads, TCRdb called clonotypes with MiXCR, one entry per CDR3 protein. The sample has some 140,000 distinct CDR3 sequences, about 52% seen once; the top ten hold 12%. Specimen: sorted CD4+, CD8+, or CD8+CD57+ T cells (not recorded which) from PBMCs. The receptors were sampled from a human donor with aplastic anemia. The CDR3 runs from the conserved cysteine through the conserved F or W. Fields, in order: CDR3 protein, V gene.

CDR3 protein: CSFALAGGYEQYF; V gene: TRBV29-1
CDR3 protein: CSAEDRGDYGYTF; V gene: TRBV20-1
CDR3 protein: CASSLARRLGNEQFF; V gene: TRBV7-8
CDR3 protein: CASSPSRQDGYTF; V gene: TRBV4-1
CDR3 protein: CASSLTGGSQPQHF; V gene: TRBV11-2
CDR3 protein: CASSSSGGELLF; V gene: TRBV5-5
CDR3 protein: CASSPDRVRYGYTF; V gene: TRBV5-1
CDR3 protein: CASSGRTRGGEQFF; V gene: TRBV19
CDR3 protein: CSARPLGGGGTEASF; V gene: TRBV20-1
CDR3 protein: CASSLGISRGREAFF; V gene: TRBV5-1
CDR3 protein: CASSLGYRPLQGYTEAFF; V gene: TRBV7-8
CDR3 protein: CASSQIQGTDTQYF; V gene: TRBV25-1
CDR3 protein: CASRGITDTQYF; V gene: TRBV12-3/TRBV12-4
CDR3 protein: CASSPGTSFPDTQYF; V gene: TRBV18
CDR3 protein: CATGTDNYGYTF; V gene: TRBV10-3
CDR3 protein: CASSHSRGPNTEAFF; V gene: TRBV6-5
CDR3 protein: CATRTSADTQYF; V gene: TRBV10-3
CDR3 protein: CASSQTGKPTDTQYF; V gene: TRBV6-1
CDR3 protein: CASSIAGGSNQPQHF; V gene: TRBV19
CDR3 protein: CASSSAGTGNEQFF; V gene: TRBV11-3
CDR3 protein: CSARTGTSTDTQYF; V gene: TRBV20-1
CDR3 protein: CASSVYGPGGYGYTF; V gene: TRBV25-1
CDR3 protein: CASSNNLNTEAFF; V gene: TRBV7-3
CDR3 protein: CSVLGGTIGGYGYTF; V gene: TRBV29-1
CDR3 protein: CSAPPAGAYYSNQPQHF; V gene: TRBV20-1
CDR3 protein: CASSEGQVLSYEQYF; V gene: TRBV6-1
CDR3 protein: CASRPGDEDGYTF; V gene: TRBV4-2
CDR3 protein: CASKGGGYTF; V gene: TRBV19
CDR3 protein: CATSAADTQYF; V gene: TRBV24-1
CDR3 protein: CASSPRQGASYNSPLHF; V gene: TRBV12-3/TRBV12-4
CDR3 protein: CSATGGNDEQYF; V gene: TRBV20-1
CDR3 protein: CSARRGRIGELFF; V gene: TRBV20-1
CDR3 protein: CASSLGSTGPQHF; V gene: TRBV7-2
CDR3 protein: CASSLRGNGYTF; V gene: TRBV19
CDR3 protein: CASSLERGAKNVQYF; V gene: TRBV4-2
CDR3 protein: CATSDPQGAKDTGELFF; V gene: TRBV24-1
CDR3 protein: CASSLVAAGGFSYEQYF; V gene: TRBV7-2
CDR3 protein: CASSLALNGYTF; V gene: TRBV7-2
CDR3 protein: CASSDQGKQYF; V gene: TRBV10-1
CDR3 protein: CASSLAGRNSNSPLHF; V gene: TRBV7-6
CDR3 protein: CASSRAPGTSRTEQFF; V gene: TRBV6-1
CDR3 protein: CASSLEGNSPLHF; V gene: TRBV7-9
CDR3 protein: CASSTGTSADTQYF; V gene: TRBV6-2/TRBV6-3
CDR3 protein: CASNTLTQETQYF; V gene: TRBV7-9
CDR3 protein: CASSQEWRGGINEQFF; V gene: TRBV4-2
CDR3 protein: CASSLMWGSGGSGETQYF; V gene: TRBV7-9
CDR3 protein: CASSTPGLSSYEQYF; V gene: TRBV7-2
CDR3 protein: CASSSTGGEQYF; V gene: TRBV7-2
CDR3 protein: CATSDPTAPETQYF; V gene: TRBV24-1
CDR3 protein: CASSRGQGLGETQYF; V gene: TRBV19
CDR3 protein: CASSIKSSYEQYF; V gene: TRBV11-3
CDR3 protein: CASSLAGHEQFF; V gene: TRBV7-3
CDR3 protein: CSARGLAALDEQFF; V gene: TRBV20-1
CDR3 protein: CASSSPGHPNYGYTF; V gene: TRBV7-9
CDR3 protein: CSASSMYQPQHF; V gene: TRBV20-1
CDR3 protein: CASSSQRDSAYKNTGELFF; V gene: TRBV11-2
CDR3 protein: CASSPGFPLHF; V gene: TRBV7-2
CDR3 protein: CASSLRQRGEQYF; V gene: TRBV12-3/TRBV12-4
CDR3 protein: CSVEVEGNTEAFF; V gene: TRBV29-1